A selection of T cell receptor beta chains follows, all from one sample in a study of blood T cell repertoires in COVID-19. Sequenced by immunoSEQ multiplex PCR; TCRdb stores in-frame clones only, minus some. The table records about 140,000 clones, about 87% of them present only once. Sequenced: peripheral blood. Source of these receptors: a woman older than 75 with acute or convalescent COVID-19. Each CDR3 is given with its conserved first and last residue. Each record gives: D gene, clone size, V gene, J gene, CDR3 protein, CDR3 DNA. D genes are given only for firm matches. Clone size is stated in some rows and not others, as once, few, many or a class when expanded.

-	once	TRBV11-2	TRBJ2-3	CASLPWGVGTDTQYF	TGTGCCAGCTTACCCTGGGGGGTAGGCACAGATACGCAGTATTTT
-	-	TRBV4-2	TRBJ1-3	CASRRIPSGPRGKGNTIYF	TGTGCCAGCAGGCGAATACCATCGGGGCCCCGGGGGAAGGGAAACACCATATATTTT
-	-	TRBV19	TRBJ1-2	CASKGHTDYGYTF	TGTGCCAGTAAGGGCCACACTGACTATGGCTACACCTTT
-	-	TRBV6-1	TRBJ2-2	CASSEYLNTGELFF	TGTGCCAGCAGTGAATATCTGAACACCGGGGAGCTGTTTTTT
-	-	TRBV6-2/TRBV6-3	TRBJ2-7	CASSLGPSYEQYF	TGTGCCAGCAGTTTGGGGCCTTCCTACGAGCAGTACTTC
TRBD1	-	TRBV2	TRBJ2-3	CASRLSSGTATDTQYF	TGTGCCAGCAGGCTATCGTCCGGGACAGCTACAGATACGCAGTATTTT
-	-	TRBV30	TRBJ1-5	CAWSRLSSNQPQHF	TGTGCCTGGAGTAGACTTAGTAGCAATCAGCCCCAGCATTTT
-	-	TRBV5-1	TRBJ1-1	CASSFKSGSTEAFF	TGCGCCAGCAGCTTCAAGTCCGGGAGCACTGAAGCTTTCTTT
TRBD1	-	TRBV28	TRBJ1-1	CASGDRIAEAFF	TGTGCCAGCGGGGACAGGATCGCTGAAGCTTTCTTT
TRBD1	-	TRBV29-1	TRBJ2-1	CSVATGDEQFF	TGCAGCGTTGCCACAGGGGATGAGCAGTTCTTC
-	once	TRBV5-4	TRBJ1-2	CASSAQGQGYGYTF	TGTGCCAGCAGCGCACAAGGGCAGGGATATGGCTACACCTTC
TRBD1	-	TRBV19	TRBJ1-1	CASSHRGMNTEAFF	TGTGCCAGTAGTCACAGGGGGATGAACACTGAAGCTTTCTTT
TRBD1	-	TRBV25-1	TRBJ2-2	CASKGGGTGELFF	TGTGCCAGCAAAGGGGGCGGCACCGGGGAGCTGTTTTTT
TRBD2	once	TRBV5-1	TRBJ2-1	CASSSPSGGDNEQFF	TGCGCCAGCAGCTCCCCCAGCGGGGGGGACAATGAGCAGTTCTTC
-	-	TRBV7-9	TRBJ1-2	CASSLGTGQNYGYTF	TGTGCCAGCAGCTTAGGAACAGGGCAGAACTATGGCTACACCTTC
TRBD1	-	TRBV5-5	TRBJ1-2	CASSLAPGGEYGYTF	TGTGCCAGCAGCTTGGCGCCAGGGGGCGAATATGGCTACACCTTC
-	-	TRBV15	TRBJ2-3	CATSRDPRDTQYF	TGTGCCACCAGCAGAGACCCTCGAGATACGCAGTATTTT